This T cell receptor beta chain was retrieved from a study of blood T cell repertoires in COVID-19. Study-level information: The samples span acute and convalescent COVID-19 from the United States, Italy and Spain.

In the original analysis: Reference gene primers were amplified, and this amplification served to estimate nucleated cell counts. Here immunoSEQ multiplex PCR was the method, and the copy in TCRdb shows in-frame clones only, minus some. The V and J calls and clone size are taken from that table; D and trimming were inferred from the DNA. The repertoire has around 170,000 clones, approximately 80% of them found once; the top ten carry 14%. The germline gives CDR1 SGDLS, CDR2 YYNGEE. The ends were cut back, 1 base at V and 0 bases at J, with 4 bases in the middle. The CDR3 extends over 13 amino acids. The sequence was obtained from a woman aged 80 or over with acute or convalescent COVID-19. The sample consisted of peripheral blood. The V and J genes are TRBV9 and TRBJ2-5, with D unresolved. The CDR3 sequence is CASSVSYQETQYF. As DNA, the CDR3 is TGTGCCAGCAGCGTATCGTACCAAGAGACCCAGTACTTC.